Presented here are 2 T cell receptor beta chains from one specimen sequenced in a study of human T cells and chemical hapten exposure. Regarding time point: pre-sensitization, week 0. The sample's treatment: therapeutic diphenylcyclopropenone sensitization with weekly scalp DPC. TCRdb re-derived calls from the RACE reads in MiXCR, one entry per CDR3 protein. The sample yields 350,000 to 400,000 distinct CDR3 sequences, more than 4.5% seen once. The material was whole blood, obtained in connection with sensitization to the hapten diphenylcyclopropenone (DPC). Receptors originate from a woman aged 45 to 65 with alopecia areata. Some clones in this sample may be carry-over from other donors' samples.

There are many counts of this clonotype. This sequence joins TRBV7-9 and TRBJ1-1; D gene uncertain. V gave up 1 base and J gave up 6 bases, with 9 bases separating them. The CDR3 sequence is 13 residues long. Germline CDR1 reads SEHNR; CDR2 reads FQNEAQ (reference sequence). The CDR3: CASSLVGGAEAFF. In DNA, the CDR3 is TGTGCCAGCAGCTTAGTGGGAGGCGCTGAAGCTTTCTTT.

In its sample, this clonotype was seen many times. The CDR3 is CASSWAGRVGANVLTF. CDR3 sequence (DNA): TGTGCCAGCAGTTGGGCAGGGCGAGTTGGGGCCAACGTCCTGACTTTC. The chain uses TRBV28 and TRBJ2-6; a weak D match, TRBD1 (5 bases). The CDR3 runs 16 residues. Germline CDR1 MDHEN, CDR2 SYDVKM. V dropped 4 bases and J dropped 3 bases, with 13 bases sitting between them.